This TCR beta chain was identified in a study of CD8+ T cells in alopecia areata. CDR1 is MNHEY, CDR2 SVGAGI, per germline. V was cut by 5 bases and J by 2 bases, with 12 bases left in between. The CDR3 contains 14 residues. Sequencing used cDNA as its template, made by extracting RNA and reverse transcribing it. TCRdb keeps only in-frame clones here, not all; method: immunoSEQ multiplex PCR. The table shows 140,000 to 150,000 clones, with about three fifths occurring only once. The starting material was CD4+ T cells sorted from blood, obtained at week 0. The source is a human donor with alopecia areata. The rearrangement links TRBV6-5 to TRBJ2-5; D is unclear. The CDR3 coding sequence is TGTGCCAGCAGTGACTGGACGCTTCAAGAGACCCAGTACTTC. This translates into CASSDWTLQETQYF.